Listed below are T cell receptor beta chains from one sample, sequenced in a study of blood T cell repertoires in COVID-19. Profiling relied on immunoSEQ multiplex PCR, and the TCRdb table lists in-frame clones only, not all of them. This sample has 80,000 to 95,000 clones, with about 90% found just once. The sequenced sample was peripheral blood. Receptors were obtained from a human donor with active COVID-19. The donor label of this sample is uncertain. Each CDR3 is given with its conserved first and last residue. The order of the fields is J gene, V gene, CDR3 protein.

J gene: TRBJ2-1; V gene: TRBV27; CDR3 protein: CASSSTFDSYNEQFF
J gene: TRBJ2-1; V gene: TRBV27; CDR3 protein: CASRSLAGGHNEQFF
J gene: TRBJ2-3; V gene: TRBV19; CDR3 protein: CASSNRVRTQYF
J gene: TRBJ2-1; V gene: TRBV19; CDR3 protein: CASSMELAGGLQTVQFF
J gene: TRBJ2-7; V gene: TRBV6-1; CDR3 protein: CASSEDWVRGGTYEQYF
J gene: TRBJ2-5; V gene: TRBV7-2; CDR3 protein: CASSFNGPRAGGMETQYF
J gene: TRBJ2-3; V gene: TRBV11-2; CDR3 protein: CASSLDRWGGYTDTQYF
J gene: TRBJ1-6; V gene: TRBV7-2; CDR3 protein: CASSLEGARSPLHF
J gene: TRBJ1-2; V gene: TRBV7-9; CDR3 protein: CASRTDYGYTF
J gene: TRBJ1-4; V gene: TRBV5-1; CDR3 protein: CASSPGQGNEKLFF
J gene: TRBJ2-7; V gene: TRBV14; CDR3 protein: CASSQGTGTPYEQYF
J gene: TRBJ1-4; V gene: TRBV9; CDR3 protein: CASSVSGGNEKLFF
J gene: TRBJ1-2; V gene: TRBV9; CDR3 protein: CASSPTGTYYGYTF
J gene: TRBJ2-2; V gene: TRBV7-2; CDR3 protein: CASSLEGGGAGELFF
J gene: TRBJ1-5; V gene: TRBV7-8; CDR3 protein: CASSLRGGQPQHF
J gene: TRBJ2-3; V gene: TRBV4-1; CDR3 protein: CASSLAGPEAGDTQYF
J gene: TRBJ1-1; V gene: TRBV6-5; CDR3 protein: CASSYSSGGNTEAFF
J gene: TRBJ1-5; V gene: TRBV28; CDR3 protein: CASSNIGTGLRGNQPQHF
J gene: TRBJ2-7; V gene: TRBV7-9; CDR3 protein: CASSLGSGPATYEQYF
J gene: TRBJ2-6; V gene: TRBV15; CDR3 protein: CATKRGAPWVVESGANVLTF
J gene: TRBJ2-2; V gene: TRBV2; CDR3 protein: CASSESWAPNTGELFF
J gene: TRBJ2-3; V gene: TRBV6-5; CDR3 protein: CASRSGLGTDTQYF
J gene: TRBJ1-2; V gene: TRBV4-1; CDR3 protein: CASSQDFGGGDGYTF
J gene: TRBJ1-6; V gene: TRBV25-1; CDR3 protein: CASSDQSPLHF
J gene: TRBJ1-5; V gene: TRBV6-5; CDR3 protein: CASGQQGSNQPQHF
J gene: TRBJ1-3; V gene: TRBV12-3/TRBV12-4; CDR3 protein: CASSLPSGNTIYF
J gene: TRBJ1-2; V gene: TRBV4-3; CDR3 protein: CASSQASGFDYGYTF
J gene: TRBJ2-5; V gene: TRBV6-2/TRBV6-3; CDR3 protein: CASSYLSAETQYF
J gene: TRBJ1-2; V gene: TRBV14; CDR3 protein: CASSQDQGGYTF
J gene: TRBJ1-1; V gene: TRBV7-3; CDR3 protein: CASSLSRGSTEAFF
J gene: TRBJ2-2; V gene: TRBV5-1; CDR3 protein: CASSLSGLRNTGELFF
J gene: TRBJ1-1; V gene: TRBV5-4; CDR3 protein: CASSLLEGQYTEAFF
J gene: TRBJ2-1; V gene: TRBV4-1; CDR3 protein: CASSYNEQFF
J gene: TRBJ1-3; V gene: TRBV6-6; CDR3 protein: CASSYERKISGNTIYF
J gene: TRBJ2-7; V gene: TRBV29-1; CDR3 protein: CSVLEQYF
J gene: TRBJ2-3; V gene: TRBV7-9; CDR3 protein: CATPSGGQTSLSTDTQYF
J gene: TRBJ2-3; V gene: TRBV5-1; CDR3 protein: CASSTEGQGTDTQYF
J gene: TRBJ1-6; V gene: TRBV6-1; CDR3 protein: CASSAQPHLSNSPLHF
J gene: TRBJ2-5; V gene: TRBV4-1; CDR3 protein: CASSQLPQGAQRRETQYF
J gene: TRBJ2-7; V gene: TRBV7-8; CDR3 protein: CASTFLGRGYEQYF
J gene: TRBJ2-7; V gene: TRBV10-3; CDR3 protein: CAISESDRVTHEQYF
J gene: TRBJ2-7; V gene: TRBV28; CDR3 protein: CASSSPDRVDYEQYF
J gene: TRBJ2-7; V gene: TRBV28; CDR3 protein: CASWAPRGGYEQYF
J gene: TRBJ2-6; V gene: TRBV7-3; CDR3 protein: CASSPRGHLSGANVLTF